The T cell receptor beta chain described here comes from a study of OX40 agonist ivuxolimab in advanced cancers. Study-wide context: Ivuxolimab doses were 0.01, 0.1, 0.3, 1.5, 3 or 10 mg/kg every 2 weeks. Averaging roughly 60 years in age, with a range of about 23 to 79, the cohort was 82.7% male.

V lost 8 bases, J lost 2 bases, and 7 bases lay in between. The CDR3 has 13 residues. Per germline, CDR1 MNHEY and CDR2 SVGAGI. At cycle 4 day 1, cycle 7 day 1, and baseline, blood was sampled. The method was immunoSEQ multiplex PCR; TCRdb's version includes in-frame clones alone and lacks a portion of them. The table records about 94,000 clones, roughly nine tenths of them present only once. The sample here was CD4+ or CD8+ T cells sorted from blood, taken in a trial of the OX40 agonist ivuxolimab. The V and J genes are TRBV6-5 and TRBJ2-6; unclear D gene. The receptor was derived from an adult with an advanced solid tumor such as melanoma, head and neck, liver or kidney cancer. The CDR3 protein is CASSIAGANVLTF. Written as DNA, the CDR3 is TGTGCCAGCTCTATCGCTGGGGCCAACGTCCTGACTTTC.